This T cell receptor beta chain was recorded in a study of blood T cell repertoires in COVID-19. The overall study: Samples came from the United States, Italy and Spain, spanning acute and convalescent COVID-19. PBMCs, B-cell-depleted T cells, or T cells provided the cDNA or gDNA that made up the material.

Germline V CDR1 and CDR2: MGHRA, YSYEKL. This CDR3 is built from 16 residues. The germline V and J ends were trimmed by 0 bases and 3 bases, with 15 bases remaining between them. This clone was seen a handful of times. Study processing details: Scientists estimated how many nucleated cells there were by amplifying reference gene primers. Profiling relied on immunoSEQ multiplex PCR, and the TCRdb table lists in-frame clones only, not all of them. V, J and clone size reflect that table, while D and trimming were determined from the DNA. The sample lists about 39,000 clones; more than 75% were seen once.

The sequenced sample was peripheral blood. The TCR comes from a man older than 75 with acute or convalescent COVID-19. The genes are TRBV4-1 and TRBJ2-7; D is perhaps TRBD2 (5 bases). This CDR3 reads CASSQEKTRRFYEQYF. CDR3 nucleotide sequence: TGCGCCAGCAGCCAAGAAAAAACGAGGAGGTTCTACGAGCAGTACTTC.